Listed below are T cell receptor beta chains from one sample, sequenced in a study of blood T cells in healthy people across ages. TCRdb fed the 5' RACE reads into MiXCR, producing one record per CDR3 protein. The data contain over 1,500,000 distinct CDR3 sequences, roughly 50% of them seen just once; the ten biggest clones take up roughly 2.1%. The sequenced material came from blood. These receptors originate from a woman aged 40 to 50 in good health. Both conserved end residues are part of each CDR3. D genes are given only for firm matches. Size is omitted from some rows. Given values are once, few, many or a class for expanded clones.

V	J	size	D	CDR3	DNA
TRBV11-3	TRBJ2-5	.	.	CASSLVGHETQYF	TGTGCCAGCAGCTTAGTAGGTCACGAGACCCAGTACTTC
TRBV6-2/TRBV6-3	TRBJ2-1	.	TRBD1	CASFDRVLSNEQFF	TGTGCCAGCTTCGACAGGGTGCTGTCCAATGAGCAGTTCTTC
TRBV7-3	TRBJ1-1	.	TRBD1	CASSLRGDRMNTEAFF	TGTGCCAGCAGCTTAAGGGGGGACAGGATGAACACTGAAGCTTTCTTT
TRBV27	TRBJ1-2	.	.	CASSLYSLADRYGYTF	TGTGCCAGCAGTTTATACAGCCTGGCGGACCGCTATGGCTACACCTTC
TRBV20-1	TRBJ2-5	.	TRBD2	CSARLGTSGGIETQYF	TGCAGTGCTAGACTTGGGACTAGCGGGGGGATAGAGACCCAGTACTTC
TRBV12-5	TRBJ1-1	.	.	CVSGLYPHEAFF	TGTGTTAGTGGTTTGTATCCACATGAAGCTTTCTTT
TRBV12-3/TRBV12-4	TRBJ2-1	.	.	CASSVDLPGYEQFF	TGTGCCAGCAGCGTGGACTTACCTGGGTATGAGCAGTTCTTC
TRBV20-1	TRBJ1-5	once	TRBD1	CSAPNRDSIMGQPQHF	TGCAGTGCTCCAAACCGGGACAGCATCATGGGGCAGCCCCAGCATTTT
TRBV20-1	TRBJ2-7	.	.	CSAKLTVYEQYF	TGCAGTGCCAAATTAACAGTATACGAGCAGTACTTC
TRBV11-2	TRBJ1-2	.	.	CASSLAPEGGYTF	TGTGCCAGCAGCTTAGCCCCTGAGGGAGGCTACACCTTC
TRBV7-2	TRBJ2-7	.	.	CVSSLGDPRGEQYF	TGTGTCAGCAGCTTAGGGGACCCAAGGGGCGAGCAGTACTTC
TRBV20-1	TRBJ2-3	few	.	CSASLQITDTQYF	TGCAGTGCTAGTTTGCAGATCACAGATACGCAGTATTTT
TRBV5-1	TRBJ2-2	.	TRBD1	CASSYRQGPNTRELFF	TGCGCCAGCAGCTACAGACAGGGCCCGAACACCAGGGAGCTGTTTTTT
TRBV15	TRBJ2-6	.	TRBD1	CATSEDRSSGANVLTF	TGTGCCACCAGCGAGGACAGGTCCTCCGGGGCCAACGTCCTGACTTTC
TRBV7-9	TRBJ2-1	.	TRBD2	CASSLAPRLAGGEENEQFF	TGTGCCAGCAGCTTAGCGCCCCGACTAGCGGGGGGAGAAGAGAATGAGCAGTTCTTC